The entry below gives a single T cell receptor (beta chain) sequence along with its context. The CDR3 loop spans 15 amino acids. V gave up 6 bases and J gave up 2 bases; unmatched junction bases: 4. Germline loops: CDR1 SGHAT, CDR2 FQNNGV. The data belong to a study of tumor-infiltrating lymphocytes in primary liver carcinoma. A constant-region primer served to make TCR beta cDNA from roughly 500 ng total RNA. Slightly modified ARM-PCR served as the procedure for the TCR beta libraries. These libraries came from three rounds of nested multiplex PCR. A C-beta reverse primer was combined with TRBV1-TRBV30 forward primers in the first two PCR rounds, and each round had approximately 10 cycles. TCRdb independently ran MiXCR on the multiplex PCR reads; one entry per CDR3 protein. This table has about 92,000 distinct CDR3 sequences, 68% appearing once. Each 20-30 mg portion of unsorted bulk tissue served as the source for co-extraction of RNA and DNA.

The chain has TRBV11-2 and TRBJ2-3; 11 positions agree with TRBD2. The sample comprised tumor-adjacent normal liver tissue. The sequence was obtained from a middle-aged man with primary liver carcinoma and hepatitis B virus infection. The CDR3 sequence is CASRGTSGDTDTQYF. The CDR3 DNA reads TGTGCCAGCAGAGGGACTAGCGGAGACACAGATACGCAGTATTTT.